This TCR beta chain was recorded in a study of graft-versus-host responses after intestinal transplantation. As for the study in general: The whole recipient group had anti-thymocyte globulin induction followed by tacrolimus and steroids for around 3 years. The study, taken as a whole, reports: Detection of GvH clones occurred in recipient marrow, and some had their first appearance in ileum or blood. Early post-transplant declines in HvG were associated with peak levels of circulating GvH clones.

The data were produced by immunoSEQ multiplex PCR, yet TCRdb's version contains in-frame clones alone and is incomplete. This table has 70,000 to 100,000 clones, 85% to 90% appearing once. Points on this clone: Its antigen is not known.

Looked up from germline, CDR1 is SQVTM and CDR2 is ANQGSEA. This CDR3 is built from 16 residues. J lost 4 bases, V lost 7 bases, and 12 bases had no gene match. Sample: unstimulated CD4+ T cells sorted from spleen or lymph node cells, taken before intestinal transplant. The TCR sequence derives from a human donor who received an intestinal transplant. This chain joins TRBV29-1 and TRBJ2-1; 11 positions match TRBD2. CDR3 nucleotide sequence: TGCAGCGCCCCGTTGGGGGGACTAGCGGTTTACAATGAGCAGTTCTTC. Translation: CSAPLGGLAVYNEQFF.